The 30 T cell receptor beta chains given below trace back to one sample, sequenced in a study of T cell repertoires in cytomegalovirus infection. TCRdb re-derived calls from the reads in MiXCR, one entry per CDR3 protein. The sample carries approximately 500,000 distinct CDR3 sequences, more than 15% recorded once. Sequenced sample: CD8+ T cells from PBMCs. These receptors were obtained from a human donor in good health (CMV status not recorded). Some clones in this sample may be carry-over from other donors' samples.

At least ten counts were recorded for this clonotype. CDR3 residues: CASGLDDNYGYTF. The CDR3 region has the DNA TGTGCTAGTGGTTTGGATGACAACTATGGCTACACCTTC. V gene TRBV12-5 combines with J gene TRBJ1-2; D not certain. This CDR3 region has 13 residues. Trimming pared 1 base from V and 2 bases from J, leaving 5 bases between. Per germline, CDR1 LGHNT and CDR2 FRNRAP. Full variable domain (missing parts from reference TRBV12-5 and TRBJ1-2): DARVTQTPRHKVTEMGQEVTMRCQPILGHNTVFWYRQTMMQGLELLAYFRNRAPLDDSGMPKDRFSAEMPDATLATLKIQPSEPRDSAVYFCASGLDDNYGYTFGSGTRLTVV.

The sample holds many counts of this clonotype. This chain uses TRBV7-2 with TRBJ2-3; TRBD2 matches at 10 bases. Unmatched junction bases numbered 15, after V lost 4 bases and J lost 5 bases. The germline gives CDR1 SGHTA, CDR2 FQGNSA. The CDR3 spans 18 residues. CDR3 residues: CASSYTSRPSGRIDTQYF. CDR3 in DNA: TGTGCCAGCAGCTACACCAGTCGTCCTAGCGGGAGAATAGATACGCAGTATTTT.

V gene TRBV20-1 combines with J gene TRBJ2-5; tentatively, D is TRBD1 (6 bases). Germline values: CDR1 DFQATT, CDR2 SNEGSKA (reference sequence). Trimming pared 7 bases from V and 7 bases from J, leaving 31 bases between. This CDR3 comprises 17 residues. CDR3 region: CSVPDRDHSRGMLTQYF. As DNA, the CDR3 is TGCAGTGTACCGGACAGAGATCACTCCAGGGGAATGTTGACCCAGTACTTC.

This clonotype was detected only once. This chain links TRBV9 with TRBJ2-1; D is ambiguous. V lost 0 bases, J lost 0 bases, and 10 bases lay in between. Per germline, CDR1 SGDLS and CDR2 YYNGEE. CDR3 length equals 16 residues. This CDR3 is CASSVVGYSSYNEQFF. The DNA for the CDR3 is TGTGCCAGCAGCGTAGTTGGATACAGCTCCTACAATGAGCAGTTCTTC.

This clonotype was detected many times. The rearrangement joins TRBV6-5 to TRBJ1-2; 9 nucleotides match TRBD1. J gave up 2 bases and V 6 bases, and 1 base lay outside the gene matches. The CDR3 is made up of 13 amino acids. In germline, CDR1 is MNHEY, CDR2 SVGAGI. CDR3: CASRGQGNYGYTF. The CDR3 coding sequence is TGTGCCAGCAGGGGACAGGGAAACTATGGCTACACCTTC.

The sample holds many counts of this clonotype. A junction end diverges from the germline sequence, so it may reflect a read error. This rearrangement joins TRBV7-9 to TRBJ1-4; 9 bases align to TRBD1. This CDR3 comprises 12 residues. CDR1 and CDR2 from the germline V gene are SEHNR and FQNEAQ (reference sequence). The CDR3 spells CASSLDHRDRVF. The DNA for the CDR3 is TGTGCCAGCAGCTTAGACCACCGGGACAGGGTGTTT.

This clonotype was counted a few times. The CDR3 nucleotides read TGCAGTGCGGGGGGGGCTAGCGGAATAAGGGATGAGCAGTTCTTC. Translating gives CSAGGASGIRDEQFF. The chain employs TRBV20-1 and TRBJ2-1, with D perhaps matching TRBD2 (7 bases). The V end was cut by 6 bases, the J end by 8 bases, with 23 bases between. In germline, CDR1 is DFQATT, CDR2 SNEGSKA (reference sequence). The CDR3 extends over 15 amino acids.

This clonotype was recorded many times. This rearrangement joins TRBV7-9 to TRBJ2-1; TRBD2 agrees at 10 bases. Germline V gene data show CDR1 as SEHNR and CDR2 as FQNEAQ (reference sequence). The V and J ends lost 8 bases and 8 bases, in that order; junction bases with no gene match: 24. The CDR3 runs to 19 residues. The CDR3 is CASGPGTSVPISLGDEQFF. In nucleotides, the CDR3 is TGTGCCAGCGGGCCGGGGACTAGCGTCCCGATATCGTTGGGCGATGAGCAGTTCTTC.

At least ten counts were recorded for this clonotype. The chain recombines TRBV11-2 with TRBJ2-1, with 12 bases aligning to TRBD2. Trimming cost V 6 bases and J 10 bases; bases outside gene matches: 13. In germline, CDR1 is SGHAT, CDR2 FQNNGV. The length of the CDR3 is 16 residues. DNA for the CDR3: TGTGCCAGCAGACCCGGAGGACTAGCGGGGTCCGGGGAGCAGTTCTTC. Translating it yields CASRPGGLAGSGEQFF.

This chain connects TRBV28 to TRBJ2-1; D possibly matches TRBD1 or TRBD2 (5 bases each). CDR1 and CDR2 (germline): MDHEN, SYDVKM. CDR3 length equals 16 residues. V dropped 6 bases and J dropped 1 base, with 16 bases sitting between them. The chain's CDR3 is CASRLRTGLSYNEQFF. The CDR3 DNA follows: TGTGCCAGCAGGTTGCGAACGGGGCTTTCCTACAATGAGCAGTTCTTC.

The V and J genes are TRBV19 and TRBJ2-1; 11 nucleotides align to TRBD2. There are 13 residues in the CDR3. In germline, CDR1 is LNHDA, CDR2 SQIVND (reference sequence). The ends lost 9 bases at V and 4 bases at J; junction bases unmatched: 2. The CDR3 bases are TGTGCCAGCCGACTAGCGGGGTACAATGAGCAGTTCTTC. It codes for CASRLAGYNEQFF. The variable domain in full, with the rest retrieved from reference TRBV19 and TRBJ2-1, is DGGITQSPKYLFRKEGQNVTLSCEQNLNHDAMYWYRQDPGQGLRLIYYSQIVNDFQKGDIAEGYSVSREKKESFPLTVTSAQKNPTAFYLCASRLAGYNEQFFGPGTRLTVL.

This clonotype came up many times. The J gene is TRBJ1-1, the V gene TRBV7-9; D remains unclear. The V and J ends lost 5 bases and 3 bases respectively, with 10 bases between them. Per the germline V gene, CDR1 is SEHNR and CDR2 is FQNEAQ (reference sequence). CDR3 length: 13 residues. Here the CDR3 reads CASSAKRDTEAFF. CDR3 DNA sequence: TGTGCCAGCAGCGCTAAGCGTGACACTGAAGCTTTCTTT.

This clonotype came up many times. The rearrangement links TRBV9 to TRBJ2-1, with D possibly being TRBD1 (6 bases). In germline, CDR1 is SGDLS, CDR2 YYNGEE. Trimming pared 4 bases from V and 5 bases from J, leaving 22 bases between. The CDR3 sequence is 17 residues long. CDR3 sequence (DNA): TGTGCCAGCAGCTTACCGACAGGCGGTATTTTGAACAATGAGCAGTTCTTC. Translation: CASSLPTGGILNNEQFF.

This clonotype was seen ten or more times. The CDR3 DNA reads TGTGCCAGCAGTGAAGGCCGCGGGGGGTTCTCCTACAATGAGCAGTTCTTC. Residues: CASSEGRGGFSYNEQFF. The chain uses TRBV6-1 and TRBJ2-1; TRBD2 matches 8 bases. V was clipped by 1 base and J by 0 bases; unmatched bases: 5. This CDR3 comprises 17 residues. Per the germline V gene, CDR1 is MNHNS and CDR2 is SASEGT.

This clonotype was counted a few times. The genes are TRBV5-6 and TRBJ1-2; D is perhaps TRBD1 (5 bases). The ends were cut back, 1 base at V and 1 base at J, with 8 bases in the middle. The CDR3 runs 14 residues. Germline loops: CDR1 SGHDT, CDR2 YYEEEE. The CDR3 sequence is CASSLTGLNYGYTF. As DNA, the CDR3 is TGTGCCAGCAGCTTGACAGGTCTTAACTATGGCTACACCTTC.

This clonotype was seen ten or more times. This chain joins TRBV4-1 and TRBJ2-2; TRBD1 matches 7 bases. J was trimmed by 8 bases and V by 0 bases; bases with no gene match: 9. Looked up from germline, CDR1 is MGHRA and CDR2 is YSYEKL. CDR3 length: 16 residues. The CDR3 nucleotides read TGCGCCAGCAGCCAAGAATGGGGACAGCTCTTTGGGGAGCTGTTTTTT. It codes for CASSQEWGQLFGELFF.

With regard to this clonotype: A read error is possible here, since a much larger clone lies one base away. The chain employs TRBV7-3 and TRBJ2-1, with D tentatively TRBD1 (6 bases). Trimming stripped 6 bases from V and 7 bases from J, with 19 bases between. This CDR3 comprises 15 residues. Germline V CDR1 and CDR2: SGHTA, FQGTGA. CDR3 protein: CASRDREGVVNEQFF. CDR3 sequence (DNA): TGTGCCAGCAGAGACCGAGAGGGGGTGGTAAATGAGCAGTTCTTC.

This clonotype was seen repeatedly, ten times or more. The chain links TRBV12-5 to TRBJ1-2, with a possible D match to TRBD1 (6 bases). The germline V and J ends were trimmed by 5 bases and 7 bases, with 11 bases remaining between them. The CDR3 covers 12 residues. Germline values: CDR1 LGHNT, CDR2 FRNRAP. For the CDR3, the DNA is TGTGCTAGTGGTCTCGGGGGGGCTGGCTACACCTTC. Protein sequence: CASGLGGAGYTF.

This clonotype was recorded many times. V gene TRBV7-9 combines with J gene TRBJ1-6; TRBD1 agrees at 7 bases. The ends lost 4 bases at V and 7 bases at J; junction bases unmatched: 10. This CDR3 has 16 residues. Germline V gene data show CDR1 as SEHNR and CDR2 as FQNEAQ (reference sequence). The CDR3 loop reads CASSYNLDRKNSPLHF. In DNA, the CDR3 is TGTGCCAGCAGCTATAATTTGGACAGGAAGAATTCACCCCTCCACTTT.

This clonotype has a count of ten or more. This sequence joins TRBV10-3 and TRBJ2-3, with D unresolved. The CDR3 has 15 residues. The germline V gene has CDR1 ENHRY and CDR2 SYGVKD. V lost 8 bases and J lost 6, with 21 bases in between. CDR3 loop: CAILNGSPGRDTQYF. The CDR3 coding sequence is TGTGCCATCCTCAACGGATCCCCCGGTCGGGATACGCAGTATTTT.

This clonotype was observed a few times. The chain is built from TRBV5-4 and TRBJ2-2; possibly TRBD1 or TRBD2 for D (5 bases each). The CDR3 is 18 residues long. The V gene's germline CDR1 is SGHNT and CDR2 YYREEE (reference sequence). Trimming left V 4 bases short and J 0 bases short, with 19 bases between. CDR3 sequence reads: CASSRLFGAQSNTGELFF. CDR3 nucleotide sequence: TGTGCCAGCAGCAGATTGTTCGGGGCACAATCGAACACCGGGGAGCTGTTTTTT. The entire variable domain, with the rest obtained from reference TRBV5-4 and TRBJ2-2, is as follows: ETGVTQSPTHLIKTRGQQVTLRCSSQSGHNTVSWYQQALGQGPQFIFQYYREEENGRGNFPPRFSGLQFPNYSSELNVNALELDDSALYLCASSRLFGAQSNTGELFFGEGSRLTVL.

The genes are TRBV5-1 and TRBJ2-1; unclear D gene. Trimming removed 0 bases from V and 4 bases from J, with 11 bases in between. The CDR3 is 15 residues long. The germline CDR1 and CDR2 sequences are SGHRS and YFSETQ. The chain's CDR3 is CASSLGSPKYNEQFF. The CDR3 coding sequence is TGCGCCAGCAGCTTGGGGAGCCCTAAGTACAATGAGCAGTTCTTC.

This clonotype was detected many times. J is TRBJ2-3 and V is TRBV7-3, with D perhaps given as TRBD1 or TRBD2 (5 bases each). The CDR3 sequence is 13 residues long. The V gene lost 5 bases and the J gene lost 6 bases, with 12 bases spanning the gap. CDR1 and CDR2 (germline): SGHTA, FQGTGA. DNA for the CDR3: TGTGCCAGCAGCCTCACGGGACCTGATACGCAGTATTTT. Translated, it gives CASSLTGPDTQYF.

V and J are TRBV7-9 and TRBJ1-4; D ambiguous. Germline V lookup: CDR1 SEHNR, CDR2 FQNEAQ (reference sequence). CDR3 length: 13 amino acids. V lost 7 bases, J lost 4 bases, and 10 bases lay in between. The CDR3 nucleotides are TGTGCCAGCAACAGACTCGTTAATGAAAAACTGTTTTTT. Translating it yields CASNRLVNEKLFF.

This clonotype showed up just a few times. The chain uses TRBV6-1 and TRBJ1-1, with D perhaps matching TRBD1 (6 bases). Trimming shortened V by 8 bases and J by 1 base, and 23 bases separated the two germline ends. Germline CDR1 MNHNS, CDR2 SASEGT. The CDR3 contains 17 residues. CDR3 sequence: CASGEGGRKRENTEAFF. CDR3 bases: TGTGCCAGCGGGGAGGGGGGACGAAAAAGAGAGAACACTGAAGCTTTCTTT.

This clonotype was counted a few times. This chain links TRBV27 with TRBJ2-7, with TRBD1 identical over 7 bases. The J segment lost 0 bases and the V segment lost 3 bases, leaving 8 bases of the junction unmatched. The germline V gene encodes CDR1 MNHEY and CDR2 SMNVEV (reference sequence). CDR3 size: 16 residues. The CDR3 DNA reads TGTGCCAGCAGTTTGGCAGGGGGTGCCAGCTCCTACGAGCAGTACTTC. Translation gives CASSLAGGASSYEQYF.

The V gene is TRBV28, the J gene TRBJ1-2; TRBD1 aligns across 7 bases. The length of the CDR3 is 17 residues. J gave up 0 bases and V 4 bases, and 11 bases lay outside the gene matches. Germline V lookup: CDR1 MDHEN, CDR2 SYDVKM. As DNA, the CDR3 is TGTGCCAGCAGTTCCCTAAGACAGGGCCCCGCTAACTATGGCTACACCTTC. This translates into CASSSLRQGPANYGYTF.

The chain combines TRBV6-4 with TRBJ1-4; unclear D gene. Per the germline V gene, CDR1 is MRHNA and CDR2 is SNTAGT. V lost 7 bases, J lost 5 bases, and 11 bases lay in between. This CDR3 comprises 13 residues. The CDR3 DNA reads TGTGCCAGCAAAACCGGCCCGAATGAAAAACTGTTTTTT. Translated, it gives CASKTGPNEKLFF.

The chain is built from TRBV3-1 and TRBJ1-6, with unresolved D. Deletions cut 0 bases from V and 3 bases from J, with 6 bases between. This CDR3 has 15 amino acids. The germline V gene encodes CDR1 LGHDT and CDR2 YNNKEL (reference sequence). CDR3 sequence (DNA): TGTGCCAGCAGCCAAGACAGGAACTATAATTCACCCCTCCACTTT. It specifies CASSQDRNYNSPLHF.

This clonotype showed up just a few times. This chain connects TRBV27 to TRBJ2-1; D may be TRBD1 (5 bases). The germline gives CDR1 MNHEY, CDR2 SMNVEV (reference sequence). V gave up 0 bases and J gave up 5 bases, with 11 bases separating them. The CDR3 has 15 residues. CDR3: CASSLSAGLDNEQFF. For the CDR3, the DNA is TGTGCCAGCAGTTTATCCGCAGGGCTGGACAATGAGCAGTTCTTC.